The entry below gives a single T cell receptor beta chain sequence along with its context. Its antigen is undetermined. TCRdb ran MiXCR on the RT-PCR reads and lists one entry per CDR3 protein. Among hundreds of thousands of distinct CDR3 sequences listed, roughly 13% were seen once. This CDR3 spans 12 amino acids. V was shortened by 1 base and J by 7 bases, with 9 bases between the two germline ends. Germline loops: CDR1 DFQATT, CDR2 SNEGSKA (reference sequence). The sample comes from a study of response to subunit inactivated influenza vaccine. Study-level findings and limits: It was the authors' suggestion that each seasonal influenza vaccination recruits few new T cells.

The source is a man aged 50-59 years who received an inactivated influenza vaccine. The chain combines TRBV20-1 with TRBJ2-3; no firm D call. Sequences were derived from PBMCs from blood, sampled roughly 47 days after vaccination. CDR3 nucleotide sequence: TGCAGTGCTAGAGGGACGCGGAATACGCAGTATTTT. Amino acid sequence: CSARGTRNTQYF.